These 5 T cell receptor beta chains originate from one sample sequenced in a study of beta chain features in type 1 diabetes. The authors reverse transcribed all of the isolated RNA, so sequencing captured expressed TCRB transcripts. Using immunoSEQ multiplex PCR, the repertoire was profiled, and TCRdb retains in-frame clones only, with some absent. The table has around 150,000 clones, around 8% seen once. Input material: central memory CD4+ T cells from blood. The receptors were sampled from a man aged 18 to 30 in good health.

The chain uses TRBV5-1 and TRBJ2-6; D possibly corresponds to TRBD2 (6 bases). The germline V gene has CDR1 SGHRS and CDR2 YFSETQ. This CDR3 region has 15 residues. Trimming took off 4 bases at V and 12 bases at J, with 20 bases between the two ends. The CDR3 DNA is TGCGCCAGCAGCCAGATTGGTGGGGCGGGGCCCGTCCTGACTTTC. Protein sequence: CASSQIGGAGPVLTF.

This clone has at least ten counts. The rearrangement uses TRBV7-9 and TRBJ1-6; unclear D gene. V was shortened by 5 bases and J by 7 bases, with 12 bases between the two germline ends. The CDR3 has 14 amino acids. The germline gives CDR1 SEHNR, CDR2 FQNEAQ (reference sequence). CDR3 nucleotide sequence: TGTGCCAGCAGCGGTACGGGAGGGAATTCACCCCTCCACTTT. It specifies CASSGTGGNSPLHF.

This clone has a handful of counts. The chain uses TRBV29-1 and TRBJ1-4; D is unresolved. V was trimmed by 6 bases and J by 4 bases, leaving 15 bases between them. Germline V gives CDR1 SQVTM, CDR2 ANQGSEA. The CDR3 covers 14 residues. The DNA of the CDR3 is TGCAGCGTGGGAGGGAATCCCGGTAATGAAAAACTGTTTTTT. It translates to CSVGGNPGNEKLFF.

This clone occurred many times. The V gene is TRBV5-1, the J gene TRBJ1-4, with no clear D. V dropped 1 base and J dropped 3 bases, with 7 bases sitting between them. This CDR3 has 14 residues. Per the germline V gene, CDR1 is SGHRS and CDR2 is YFSETQ. The CDR3 loop reads CASSLSSSNEKLFF. CDR3 sequence (DNA): TGCGCCAGCAGCTTGTCCAGTTCTAATGAAAAACTGTTTTTT.

There are many counts of this clone. This chain uses TRBV5-1 with TRBJ2-7; D is uncertain. Germline V gene data show CDR1 as SGHRS and CDR2 as YFSETQ. The V and J ends lost 0 bases and 6 bases respectively, with 4 bases between them. CDR3 length: 11 residues. The CDR3 here is CASSLDGEQYF. CDR3 coding DNA: TGCGCCAGCAGCTTGGACGGCGAGCAGTACTTC.